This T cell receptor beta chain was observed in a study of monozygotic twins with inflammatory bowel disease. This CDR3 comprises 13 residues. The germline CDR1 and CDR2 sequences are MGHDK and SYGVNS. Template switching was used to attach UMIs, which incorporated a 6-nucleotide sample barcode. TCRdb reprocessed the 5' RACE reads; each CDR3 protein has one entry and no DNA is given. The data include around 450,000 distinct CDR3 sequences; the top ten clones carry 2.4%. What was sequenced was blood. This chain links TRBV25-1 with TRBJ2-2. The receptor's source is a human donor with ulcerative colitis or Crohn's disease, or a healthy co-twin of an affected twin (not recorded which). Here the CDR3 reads CASSEWDTGELFF.